Listed below are T cell receptor beta chains from one sample, sequenced in a study of blood T cells in healthy people across ages. MiXCR was run by TCRdb on the 5' RACE reads, yielding one entry per CDR3 protein. The sample lists roughly 1,700,000 distinct CDR3 sequences; 28% were seen once. Sequencing was carried out using blood. The receptors were sampled from a woman aged 30 to 39 in good health. The CDR3 runs from the conserved cysteine through the conserved F or W.

j_call: TRBJ1-5; v_call: TRBV27; cdr3_aa: CAGSLQGPRQPQHF
j_call: TRBJ1-6; v_call: TRBV2; cdr3_aa: CASRGGVQSLLHF
j_call: TRBJ2-5; v_call: TRBV6-2/TRBV6-3; cdr3_aa: CVSSLRQETQYF
j_call: TRBJ1-5; v_call: TRBV6-6; cdr3_aa: CASSPDRLGQPQHF
j_call: TRBJ2-2; v_call: TRBV5-1; cdr3_aa: CASRGDSQLGELFF
j_call: TRBJ2-1; v_call: TRBV5-4; cdr3_aa: CASSTGTPRNNEQFF
j_call: TRBJ2-1; v_call: TRBV20-1; cdr3_aa: CSAITPVGTATYNEQFF
j_call: TRBJ2-5; v_call: TRBV20-1; cdr3_aa: CSARNSGGVEETQYF
j_call: TRBJ2-1; v_call: TRBV20-1; cdr3_aa: CSARDQSSGSLGEQFF
j_call: TRBJ2-7; v_call: TRBV7-2; cdr3_aa: CASSLFGTGPSEQYF
j_call: TRBJ2-3; v_call: TRBV29-1; cdr3_aa: CSVDKETWGDTQYF
j_call: TRBJ1-1; v_call: TRBV2; cdr3_aa: CASILDRATEAFF
j_call: .; v_call: TRBV29-1; cdr3_aa: CSVRNSETQYF
j_call: TRBJ2-3; v_call: TRBV9; cdr3_aa: CASSDDRLAGYYF
j_call: .; v_call: TRBV24-1; cdr3_aa: CATSDLETRGEQFF
j_call: TRBJ2-7; v_call: TRBV29-1; cdr3_aa: CSVQKAGKHEQYF
j_call: TRBJ2-7; v_call: TRBV6-6; cdr3_aa: CASKGQGSTYEQYF
j_call: TRBJ2-5; v_call: TRBV7-2; cdr3_aa: CASSLVTSWRETQYF
j_call: TRBJ1-2; v_call: TRBV4-3; cdr3_aa: CASSPSIRPNYDYTF
j_call: TRBJ2-1; v_call: TRBV18; cdr3_aa: CASSSTPTGNSYNEQFF
j_call: TRBJ2-5; v_call: TRBV5-1; cdr3_aa: CASSLQAEETQYF
j_call: TRBJ2-7; v_call: TRBV29-1; cdr3_aa: CGGVYNSEQYF
j_call: TRBJ1-2; v_call: TRBV5-1; cdr3_aa: CASSLTITRGYGYTF
j_call: TRBJ2-7; v_call: TRBV29-1; cdr3_aa: CSGTLASSYEQYF
j_call: TRBJ1-4; v_call: TRBV20-1; cdr3_aa: CSVGGGDLNEKLFF
j_call: TRBJ1-1; v_call: TRBV27; cdr3_aa: CASSLSGGAANTEAFF
j_call: TRBJ2-2; v_call: TRBV27; cdr3_aa: CASSVHNTGELFF
j_call: TRBJ2-1; v_call: TRBV12-3/TRBV12-4; cdr3_aa: CASGQRENDEQFF